What follows describes a single T cell receptor beta chain. Its specificity is not known. Treatment denoted: approximately 18 received Ad26.COV2.S at low or high dose, single or two shots; 5 received placebo; per-sample allocation not given. Day 63 after the first injection of vaccine or placebo was the sampling time. Assay used: immunoSEQ multiplex PCR; TCRdb lists only in-frame clones, some missing. The sample yields 250,000 to 300,000 clones, around 87% seen once. These data are taken from a study of Ad26.COV2.S vaccination and SARS-CoV-2 variants. General study findings and limits: Non-spike TCR breadth did not differ much between vaccine and placebo recipients.

The TCR comes from a person aged 18 to 59 who received the Ad26.COV2.S COVID-19 vaccine or a placebo. This sample comprised peripheral blood, obtained in a trial of Ad26.COV2.S vaccine versus placebo.

DNA of the CDR3: TGCGCCAGCAGCTTGGAACTAGGGGACACCGGGGAGCTGTTTTTT. As protein: CASSLELGDTGELFF. The chain is built from TRBV5-1 and TRBJ2-2; D possibly matches TRBD1 or TRBD2 (5 bases each). CDR3 size: 15 residues. Trimming took off 0 bases at V and 3 bases at J, with 9 bases between the two ends. The germline CDR1 and CDR2 sequences are SGHRS and YFSETQ.